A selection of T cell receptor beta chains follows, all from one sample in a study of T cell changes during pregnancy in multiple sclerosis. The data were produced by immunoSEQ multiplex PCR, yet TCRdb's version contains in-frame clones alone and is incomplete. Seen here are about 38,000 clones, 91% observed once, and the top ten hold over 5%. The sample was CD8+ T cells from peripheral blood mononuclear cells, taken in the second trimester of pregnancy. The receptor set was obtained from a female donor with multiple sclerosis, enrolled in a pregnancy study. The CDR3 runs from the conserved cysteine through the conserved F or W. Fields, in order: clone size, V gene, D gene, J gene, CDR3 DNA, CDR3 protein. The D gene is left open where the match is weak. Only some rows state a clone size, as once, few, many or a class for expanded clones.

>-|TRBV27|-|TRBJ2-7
TGTGCCAGCAGTTTACGCGGTGAGCAGTACTTC
CASSLRGEQYF
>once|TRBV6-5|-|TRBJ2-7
TGTGCCAGCAGTTTTGGACTATCAAAGAATTACGAGCAGTACTTC
CASSFGLSKNYEQYF
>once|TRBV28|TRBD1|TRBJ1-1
TGTGCCAGCAGTTTTACAGGGGTGAACACTGAAGCTTTCTTT
CASSFTGVNTEAFF
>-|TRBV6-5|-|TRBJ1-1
TGTGCCAGCAGTTACTCGACCCAGGTGGACACTGAAGCTTTCTTT
CASSYSTQVDTEAFF
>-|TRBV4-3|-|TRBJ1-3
TGCGCCAGCAGCCCGGGGAGTTTCGGTGGCTCGGGAAACACCATATATTTT
CASSPGSFGGSGNTIYF
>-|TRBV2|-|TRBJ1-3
TGTGCCAGCAGTGAAGCGGCAGGCTCCGGAAACACCATATATTTT
CASSEAAGSGNTIYF
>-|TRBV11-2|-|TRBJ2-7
TGTGCCAGCAGGCCGGGAGAGCAGTACTTC
CASRPGEQYF
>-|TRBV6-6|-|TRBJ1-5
TGTGCCAGCAGTTACCTGGACAGCGGAGAGCCCCAGCATTTT
CASSYLDSGEPQHF
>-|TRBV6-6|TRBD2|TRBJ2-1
TGTGCCAGTGGTCTAGCGGGAGACCTCTACAATGAGCAGTTCTTC
CASGLAGDLYNEQFF
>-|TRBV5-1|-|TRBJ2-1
TGCGCCAGCAGCCGTGACTGGAGCTCCTACAATGAGCAGTTCTTC
CASSRDWSSYNEQFF
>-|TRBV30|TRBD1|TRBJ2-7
TGTGCCTGGAGGATCCGGGACAGCTCCTACGAGCAGTACTTC
CAWRIRDSSYEQYF
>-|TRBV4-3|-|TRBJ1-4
TGCGCCAGCAGCCAAGATTTCTCGGACATTGCAACTAATGAAAAACTGTTTTTT
CASSQDFSDIATNEKLFF
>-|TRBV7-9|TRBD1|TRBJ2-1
TGTGCCAGCAGCTTAGCGGGACAGGTTGAGCAGTTCTTC
CASSLAGQVEQFF
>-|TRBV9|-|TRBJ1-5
TGTGCCAGCAGCGTAGGGGGAGGGAGTCAGCCCCAGCATTTT
CASSVGGGSQPQHF
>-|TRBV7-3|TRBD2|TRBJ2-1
TGTGCCAGCAGCTTTCCTCGGCAGGCTAGCGGGGGGGCCGGGAATGAGCAGTTCTTC
CASSFPRQASGGAGNEQFF
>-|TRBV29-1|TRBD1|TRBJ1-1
TGCAGCGCACGGACAGGGGAAAAGAACACTGAAGCTTTCTTT
CSARTGEKNTEAFF
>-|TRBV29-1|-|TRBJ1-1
TGCAGCGTTGAAGAGGGGAGACGGCCGAGCCCTGAAGCTTTCTTT
CSVEEGRRPSPEAFF
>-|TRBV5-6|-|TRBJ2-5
TGTGCCAGCAGTCAGGGGAGGACCCAGTACTTC
CASSQGRTQYF
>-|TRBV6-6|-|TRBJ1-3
TGTGCCAGCAGTTACTCGCTGGAGGGCATATATTTT
CASSYSLEGIYF
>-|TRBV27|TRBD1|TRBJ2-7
TGTGCCAGCAGCGACAGGGCCCCCTACGAGCAGTACTTC
CASSDRAPYEQYF
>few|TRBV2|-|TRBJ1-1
TGTGCCAGCCAATATGGGGTCGGGGGCACTGAAGCTTTCTTT
CASQYGVGGTEAFF
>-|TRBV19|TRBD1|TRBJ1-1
TGTGCCAGTAGCCTGGGACAGCGTGAAGCTTTCTTT
CASSLGQREAFF
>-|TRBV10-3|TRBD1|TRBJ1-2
TGTGCCATCAGTGAGTCAAATACAGGGGATGAGAACTATGGCTACACCTTC
CAISESNTGDENYGYTF
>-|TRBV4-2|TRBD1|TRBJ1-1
TGTGCCAGCAGCCAAGATTGGACAGGGTTTAATACTGAAGCTTTCTTT
CASSQDWTGFNTEAFF
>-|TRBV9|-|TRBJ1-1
TGTGCCAGCAGCGTAGTTATGAACACTGAAGCTTTCTTT
CASSVVMNTEAFF
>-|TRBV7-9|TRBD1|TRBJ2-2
TGTGCCAGCAGCTTATGGGGGCAGGGGGCGGCCGACGGGGAGCTGTTTTTT
CASSLWGQGAADGELFF
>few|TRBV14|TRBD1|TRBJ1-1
TGTGCCAGCAGCCTTTATGACAGGGCCGACACTGAAGCTTTCTTT
CASSLYDRADTEAFF
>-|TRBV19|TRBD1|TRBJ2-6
TGTGCCAGTAGTATGGGAGGCAGGGGGCCCTCCTACTCTGGGGCCAACGTCCTGACTTTC
CASSMGGRGPSYSGANVLTF
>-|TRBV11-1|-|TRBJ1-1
TGTGCCAGCAGCCTATCTTATGAAGCTTTCTTT
CASSLSYEAFF
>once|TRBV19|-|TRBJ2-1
TGTGCCAGTAGTGCGGGGAACCCTTACAATGAGCAGTTCTTC
CASSAGNPYNEQFF
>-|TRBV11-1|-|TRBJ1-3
TGTGCCAGCAGCTTACAATCGAGAGTTCTATATTTT
CASSLQSRVLYF
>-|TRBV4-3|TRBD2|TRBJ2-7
TGCGCCAGCAGCCAGAGTCCGGGACTAGCAGGCTACGAGCAGTACTTC
CASSQSPGLAGYEQYF
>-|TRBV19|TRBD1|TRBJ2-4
TGTGCCAGTAGGCCAGGGGGAGTAGTCAAAAACATTCAGTACTTC
CASRPGGVVKNIQYF
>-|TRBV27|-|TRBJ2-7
TGTGCCAGCAGTTCGACAGTTACCTACGAGCAGTACTTC
CASSSTVTYEQYF
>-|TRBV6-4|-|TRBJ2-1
TGTGCCAGCAGTGACTCCGACAGCAATGAGCAGTTCTTC
CASSDSDSNEQFF
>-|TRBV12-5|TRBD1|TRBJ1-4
TGTGCTAGTGGTTTGGTACATGGACAGGGGGGAACTAATGAAAAACTGTTTTTT
CASGLVHGQGGTNEKLFF
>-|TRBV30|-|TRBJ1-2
TGTGCCTGGAGAGACCCAGGGGCCCTTCATGGCTACACCTTC
CAWRDPGALHGYTF
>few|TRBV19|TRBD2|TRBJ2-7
TGTGCCAGTAGCGGCCACCGGGAGGGTTTAGACGAGCAGTACTTC
CASSGHREGLDEQYF
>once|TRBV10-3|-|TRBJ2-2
TGTGCCACGACTACAGGGACCGGGGAGCTGTTTTTT
CATTTGTGELFF
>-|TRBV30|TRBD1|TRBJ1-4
TGTGCCTGGAGCCCGGGACAGGGTTGGGAAAAACTGTTTTTT
CAWSPGQGWEKLFF